This TCR beta chain was identified in a study of cytomegalovirus exposure and HLA in healthy donors. Overall study: Early release data held roughly 90 million unique TCRs from HLA-typed donors.

V shed 3 bases and J shed 4 bases, with 10 bases lying between them. Germline CDR1 reads MDHEN; CDR2 reads SYDVKM. This CDR3 region has 14 residues. PCR used 60 Vbeta primers and 13 Jbeta primers. Assay: immunoSEQ multiplex PCR; the TCRdb copy retains only in-frame clones and omits some. The table includes a few hundred thousand clones, roughly 83% detected once. Study-wide results and caveats: Productive rates of about 87% or about 30% were seen for most TCR beta V segments in an earlier analysis.

Healthy bone marrow donors formed the donor group. As to this clone: Its antigen is as yet unknown.

The chain carries TRBV28 and TRBJ1-5; D unresolved. The source is a girl aged 10 to 17 in good health and CMV-seronegative. The specimen was PBMCs. The CDR3 loop reads CASSFTSVNQPQHF. The DNA for the CDR3 is TGTGCCAGCAGTTTCACCAGCGTGAATCAGCCCCAGCATTTT.